Following are 25 T cell receptor beta chains from one sample sequenced in a study of patients with pleural tuberculosis. TCRdb re-called the reads with MiXCR, one entry per CDR3 protein. The sample includes 45,000 to 60,000 distinct CDR3 sequences, approximately 7.9% of them seen just once. The receptors derive from a human donor with pleural tuberculosis.

CDR3 sequence reads: CAWSDTFDSPLHF. The CDR3 DNA sequence: TGTGCCTGGAGTGACACGTTTGATTCACCCCTCCACTTT. The chain uses TRBV30 and TRBJ1-6; D unclear. The germline gives CDR1 GTSNPN, CDR2 SVGIG (reference sequence). The CDR3 has 13 residues. V gave up 1 base and J gave up 8 bases, with 9 bases separating them.

This clonotype was counted many times. Here the CDR3 reads CATTHEQYV. The CDR3 DNA reads as TGTGCCACCACCCACGAGCAGTACGTC. The chain couples TRBV24-1 to TRBJ2-7; D is uncertain. The CDR3 contains 9 residues. Per the germline V gene, CDR1 is KGHDR and CDR2 is SFDVKD. V was pared by 8 bases and J by 5 bases, with 3 bases between.

This clonotype came up many times. The rearrangement joins TRBV4-3 to TRBJ1-1; TRBD1 aligns across 8 bases. J was trimmed by 7 bases and V by 3 bases; bases with no gene match: 1. The CDR3 extends over 12 amino acids. In germline, CDR1 is LGHNA, CDR2 YSLEER. The CDR3 sequence is CASSHGQGEAFF. Here the CDR3 DNA reads TGCGCCAGCAGCCACGGACAGGGTGAAGCTTTCTTT.

This clonotype was seen repeatedly, ten times or more. The chain carries TRBV19 and TRBJ2-1; 13 nucleotides align to TRBD2. With 6 bases clipped from V and 7 bases from J, the junction kept 6 bases outside the gene matches. Germline assignment: CDR1 LNHDA and CDR2 SQIVND (reference sequence). This CDR3 is built from 15 residues. CDR3 in amino acids: CASRPGLAGVNEQFF. In nucleotides, the CDR3 is TGTGCCAGTAGGCCCGGACTAGCGGGAGTTAATGAGCAGTTCTTC. Full variable domain (remainder filled in from reference TRBV19 and TRBJ2-1): DGGITQSPKYLFRKEGQNVTLSCEQNLNHDAMYWYRQDPGQGLRLIYYSQIVNDFQKGDIAEGYSVSREKKESFPLTVTSAQKNPTAFYLCASRPGLAGVNEQFFGPGTRLTVL.

This clonotype was observed at least ten times. This chain uses TRBV20-1 with TRBJ2-1; 8 bases align to TRBD2. There are 12 residues in the CDR3. Trimming removed 1 base from V and 10 bases from J; junction bases left unmatched: 3. Germline V gene lookup returns CDR1 DFQATT and CDR2 SNEGSKA (reference sequence). The CDR3 sequence: CSARVLAGEQFF. DNA for the CDR3: TGCAGTGCTAGAGTTTTAGCGGGAGAGCAGTTCTTC.

CDR3: CASKRESYEQYV. In DNA form, the CDR3 reads TGTGCCAGCAAAAGAGAATCCTACGAGCAGTACGTC. This chain links TRBV2 with TRBJ2-7, with no clear D. CDR1 SNHLY and CDR2 FYNNEI come from the germline V gene. Trimming took 7 bases from V and 1 from J, leaving 8 bases between them. The length of the CDR3 is 12 residues.

This clonotype is judged medium-sized (0.01 to 0.1%). The chain combines TRBV6-1 with TRBJ1-6; D uncertain. The CDR3 spans 14 residues. Trimming stripped 7 bases from V and 8 bases from J, with 15 bases between. In germline, CDR1 is MNHNS, CDR2 SASEGT. This chain's CDR3 is CASTEKPPHSPLHF. The DNA of the CDR3 is TGTGCCAGCACCGAAAAACCGCCCCATTCACCCCTCCACTTT.

In this sample, this clonotype turned up a few times. A much larger clone lies one base from this, so it may be a read error. The genes are TRBV27 and TRBJ2-3, with 7 bases fitting TRBD2. Germline CDR1 MNHEY, CDR2 SMNVEV (reference sequence). This CDR3 spans 12 amino acids. The CDR3 protein is CTSSFGEGTQYF. CDR3 sequence (DNA): TGTACCAGCAGTTTCGGGGAGGGTACGCAGTATTTT.

This clonotype was seen repeatedly, ten times or more. J is TRBJ1-5 and V is TRBV19; D not certain. V was pared by 8 bases and J by 5 bases, with 13 bases between. The germline CDR1 and CDR2 sequences are LNHDA and SQIVND (reference sequence). The CDR3 covers 13 residues. The CDR3 DNA reads as TGTGCCAGTCGACCAACCCGAGATCAGCCCCAGCATTTT. Translating gives CASRPTRDQPQHF.

There are many counts of this clonotype. CDR3 nucleotide sequence: TGTGCCAGCAGGTACAGGGGAGAAAAACTGTTTTTT. This codes for CASRYRGEKLFF. V gene TRBV2 combines with J gene TRBJ1-4, with 7 positions matching TRBD1. J lost 8 bases, V lost 6 bases, and 3 bases had no gene match. The germline V gene encodes CDR1 SNHLY and CDR2 FYNNEI. The CDR3 runs to 12 residues. The full variable domain, in which reference TRBV2 and TRBJ1-4 provide the parts outside the CDR3, is EPEVTQTPSHQVTQMGQEVILRCVPISNHLYFYWYRQILGQKVEFLVSFYNNEISEKSEIFDDQFSVERPDGSNFTLKIRSTKLEDSAMYFCASRYRGEKLFFGSGTQLSVL.

In this sample, this clonotype turned up many times. The genes are TRBV2 and TRBJ2-7, with D possibly matching TRBD1 (5 bases). The V gene lost 4 bases and the J gene lost 6 bases, with 13 bases spanning the gap. The CDR3 loop spans 13 amino acids. Germline V CDR1 and CDR2: SNHLY, FYNNEI. The chain's CDR3 is CASSGRVRSEQYF. CDR3 bases: TGTGCCAGCAGTGGCAGGGTACGTAGCGAGCAGTACTTC.

In this sample, this clonotype turned up many times. The J gene is TRBJ1-5, the V gene TRBV11-1, with a tentative D call TRBD1 (5 bases). Germline CDR1 and CDR2: SGHAT and FQDESV (reference sequence). Trimming stripped 3 bases from V and 0 bases from J, with 12 bases between. This CDR3 comprises 16 residues. CDR3 sequence reads: CASSFGQGGSNQPQHF. In DNA, the CDR3 is TGTGCCAGCAGCTTTGGTCAGGGAGGTAGCAATCAGCCCCAGCATTTT.

The gene calls are TRBV4-2 and TRBJ1-2; 8 bases match TRBD1. CDR1 LGHNA and CDR2 YNFKEQ come from the germline V gene. With V trimmed by 4 bases and J by 6 bases, 4 bases remained unmatched. CDR3 size: 13 residues. The CDR3 here is CASSPDRDHGYTF. For the CDR3, the DNA is TGTGCCAGCAGCCCGGACAGGGATCATGGCTACACCTTC.

This clonotype was seen a few times. A much larger clone differs by one base, so this may be a read error. CDR3 in DNA: TGTGCCAGCAGCAGAGGCAGGGAGGATCAGCCCCAGCATTTT. Translating it yields CASSRGREDQPQHF. The chain is built from TRBV11-1 and TRBJ1-5, with D perhaps TRBD1 (5 bases). V was shortened by 5 bases and J by 5 bases, with 13 bases between the two germline ends. The CDR3 is made up of 14 amino acids. Germline V gene lookup returns CDR1 SGHAT and CDR2 FQDESV (reference sequence).

On this clonotype: One base away lies a much larger clone, so this may be a sequencing read error. The rearrangement joins TRBV20-1 to TRBJ2-3; 8 nucleotides align to TRBD2. The CDR3 has 14 residues. The germline V gene encodes CDR1 DFQATT and CDR2 SNEGSKA (reference sequence). CDR3 amino acids: CSARRLAGTGTQYF. In nucleotides, the CDR3 is TGCAGTGCTAGACGGCTAGCGGGCACAGGTACGCAGTATTTT.

This clonotype was counted at least ten times. The chain joins TRBV11-2 to TRBJ1-5, with D hard to call. V was trimmed by 3 bases and J by 2 bases, leaving 5 bases between them. In germline, CDR1 is SGHAT, CDR2 FQNNGV. The CDR3 totals 13 residues. CDR3 sequence reads: CASSFYRNQPQHF. In DNA, the CDR3 is TGTGCCAGCAGCTTTTACCGCAATCAGCCCCAGCATTTT.

This clonotype was detected many times. The J gene is TRBJ2-7, the V gene TRBV6-1; the D gene is possibly TRBD1 (5 bases). Germline V gene data show CDR1 as MNHNS and CDR2 as SASEGT. The CDR3 loop spans 14 amino acids. V gave up 5 bases and J gave up 4 bases, with 15 bases separating them. The CDR3 loop is CASSPLQTEYEQYF. The CDR3 DNA reads as TGTGCCAGCAGTCCCCTCCAGACAGAATACGAGCAGTACTTC.

The CDR3 region has the DNA TGCGCCAGCCTCCGGACAGGGTGCACCGGGGAGCTGTTTTTT. It is translated as CASLRTGCTGELFF. The genes are TRBV10-2 and TRBJ2-2, with 8 bases aligning to TRBD1. Germline CDR1 and CDR2: WSHSY and SAAADI. J lost 4 bases, V lost 8 bases, and 6 bases had no gene match. This CDR3 has 14 amino acids.

This clonotype has at least ten counts. The chain couples TRBV29-1 to TRBJ1-2; weak D call: TRBD1 (5 bases). This CDR3 has 12 amino acids. The V and J ends lost 3 bases and 5 bases respectively, with 10 bases between them. Per the germline V gene, CDR1 is SQVTM and CDR2 is ANQGSEA. The chain's CDR3 is CSVDLTDYGYTF. For the CDR3, the DNA is TGCAGCGTTGATCTGACAGATTATGGCTACACCTTC.

The rearrangement links TRBV25-1 to TRBJ2-5, with D possibly being TRBD1 or TRBD2 (6 bases each). The CDR3 totals 14 residues. The germline V gene encodes CDR1 MGHDK and CDR2 SYGVNS. V lost 6 bases, J lost 2 bases, and 13 bases lay in between. The chain's CDR3 is CASSFRRGQETQYF. The CDR3 DNA follows: TGTGCCAGCAGCTTCAGGAGGGGGCAAGAGACCCAGTACTTC.

This clonotype was recorded many times. The chain links TRBV28 to TRBJ2-5; 7 nucleotides align to TRBD2. This CDR3 is 16 amino acids long. The V segment lost 2 bases and the J segment 1 base; nucleotides outside the gene matches: 7. Germline CDR1 reads MDHEN; CDR2 reads SYDVKM. The CDR3 nucleotides are TGTGCCAGCAGTTTAGGGGGAGCTAGCGGCCAAGAGACCCAGTACTTC. As protein: CASSLGGASGQETQYF.

Ten or more counts support this clonotype. The chain recombines TRBV20-1 with TRBJ1-5; D may be TRBD1 (6 bases). Trimming cost V 6 bases and J 4 bases, with 10 bases left between them. This CDR3 region has 12 residues. Germline values: CDR1 DFQATT, CDR2 SNEGSKA (reference sequence). The CDR3: CSAHDRNQPQHF. Here the CDR3 DNA reads TGCAGTGCACACGACAGGAATCAGCCCCAGCATTTT.

This clonotype was seen repeatedly, ten times or more. This chain links TRBV28 with TRBJ1-1; D is uncertain. CDR1 and CDR2 from the germline V gene are MDHEN and SYDVKM. This CDR3 has 15 residues. The germline V and J ends were trimmed by 3 bases and 1 base, with 12 bases remaining between them. DNA for the CDR3: TGTGCCAGCAGTTTCCCCAGGAGAAAGAACACTGAAGCTTTCTTT. Amino acids: CASSFPRRKNTEAFF.

The V gene is TRBV12-3 or TRBV12-4, the J gene TRBJ2-7, with 9 bases that match TRBD1. This CDR3 spans 14 amino acids. V lost 4 bases to trimming and J lost 2 bases; unmatched junction nucleotides: 3. For the CDR3, the DNA is TGTGCCAGCAGTTCGAGACAGGGGGCCTACGAGCAGTACGTC. This gives the protein CASSSRQGAYEQYV.

This clonotype has at least ten counts. This rearrangement joins TRBV14 to TRBJ1-4, with D hard to call. The V gene's germline CDR1 is SGHDN and CDR2 FVKESK. V gave up 0 bases and J gave up 0 bases, with 5 bases separating them. The CDR3 covers 15 residues. The CDR3 is CASSQDWATNEKLFF. CDR3 DNA sequence: TGTGCCAGCAGCCAAGATTGGGCAACTAATGAAAAACTGTTTTTT.